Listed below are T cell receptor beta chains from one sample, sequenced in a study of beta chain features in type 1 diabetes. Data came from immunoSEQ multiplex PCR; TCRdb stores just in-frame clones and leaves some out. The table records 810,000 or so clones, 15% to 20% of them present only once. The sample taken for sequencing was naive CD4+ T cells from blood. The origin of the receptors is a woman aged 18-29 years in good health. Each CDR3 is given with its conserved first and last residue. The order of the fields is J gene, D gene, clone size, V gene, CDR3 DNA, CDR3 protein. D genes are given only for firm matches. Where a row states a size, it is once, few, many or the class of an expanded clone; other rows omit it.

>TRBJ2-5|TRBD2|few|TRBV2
TGTGCCAGCACTCTGACTAGCGGGGGGGGGACCCAGTACTTC
CASTLTSGGGTQYF
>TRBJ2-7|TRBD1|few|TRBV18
TGTGCCAGCTCACCACCGAATACGGGACAGTACTCCTACGAGCAGTACTTC
CASSPPNTGQYSYEQYF
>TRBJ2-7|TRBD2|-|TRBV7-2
TGTGCCAGCAGCCTACACCCTCCGGGACTAGCGGGAAAGCAGTACTTC
CASSLHPPGLAGKQYF
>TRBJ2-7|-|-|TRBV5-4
TGTGCCAGCAGCTTGGGGATCCGGACACTGGGACGGGACGAGCAGTACTTC
CASSLGIRTLGRDEQYF
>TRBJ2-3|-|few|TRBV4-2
TGTGCCAGCAGCCATGGAGGGCTCACAGATACGCAGTATTTT
CASSHGGLTDTQYF
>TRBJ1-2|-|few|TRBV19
TGTGCCAGTAGTAATTGGGGAAATGGCTACACCTTC
CASSNWGNGYTF
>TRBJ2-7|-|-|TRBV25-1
TGTGCCAGCGGTCCCCGGGACACCTCCTACGAGCAGTACTTC
CASGPRDTSYEQYF
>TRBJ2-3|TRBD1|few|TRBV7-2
TGTGCCAGCAGCTTTGGGACAGGAGGCACAGATACGCAGTATTTT
CASSFGTGGTDTQYF
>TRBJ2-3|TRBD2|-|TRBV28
TGTGCCAGCAGTTTGCAGCAATGGTCTAGCGGGAGTAGCCCCCCAGATACGCAGTATTTT
CASSLQQWSSGSSPPDTQYF
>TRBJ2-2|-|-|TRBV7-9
TGTGCCAGCAGCTTCACAGGGACCGGGGAGCTGTTTTTT
CASSFTGTGELFF
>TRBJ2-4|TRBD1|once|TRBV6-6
TGTGCCAGCAGTTACTCGAACAGGGGACGGCGTATTCAGTACTTC
CASSYSNRGRRIQYF
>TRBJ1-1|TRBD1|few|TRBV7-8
TGTGCCAGCAGCTTAATGGGGACAGCGAACACTGAAGCTTTCTTT
CASSLMGTANTEAFF
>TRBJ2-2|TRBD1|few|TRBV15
TGTGCCACCAGGAGGGACAGGACATCGGCCGGGGAGCTGTTTTTT
CATRRDRTSAGELFF
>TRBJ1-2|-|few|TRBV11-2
TGTGCCAGCAGCTTGAACAGTAACTATGGCTACACCTTC
CASSLNSNYGYTF
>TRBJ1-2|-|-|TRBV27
TGTGCCAGCAGTTTAGGGCATAAGGACTATGGCTACACCTTC
CASSLGHKDYGYTF
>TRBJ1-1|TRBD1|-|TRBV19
TGTGCCAGTAGTCCCAGGGACAGGCGCACTGAAGCTTTCTTT
CASSPRDRRTEAFF
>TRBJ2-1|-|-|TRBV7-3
TGTGCCAGCAGCTTACTGGGAGATGAGCAGTTCTTC
CASSLLGDEQFF
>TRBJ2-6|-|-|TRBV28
TGTGCCAGCAGTTTATCAAATTCTGGGGCCAACGTCCTGACTTTC
CASSLSNSGANVLTF
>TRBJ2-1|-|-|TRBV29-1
TGCAGCGCCCTCCTAGGCGGTAATGAGCAGTTCTTC
CSALLGGNEQFF
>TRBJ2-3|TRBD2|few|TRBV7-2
TGTGCCAGCAGCAAACGACTAGCGGGGGGGGCGGATACGCAGTATTTT
CASSKRLAGGADTQYF
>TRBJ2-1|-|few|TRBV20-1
TGCAGTGCTAAAACTTACAATGAGCAGTTCTTC
CSAKTYNEQFF
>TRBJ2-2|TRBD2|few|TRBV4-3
TGCGCCAGCAGCCAAGCTTATTTCGTCTTCCCGGGAGGGCTGACCGGGGAGCTGTTTTTT
CASSQAYFVFPGGLTGELFF
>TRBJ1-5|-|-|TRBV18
TGTGCCAGCTCACTGACAGACTCGGGTCAGCCCCAGCATTTT
CASSLTDSGQPQHF
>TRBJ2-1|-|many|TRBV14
TGTGCCAGCAGCCAAGCCACTGTGGGGGAGCAGTTCTTC
CASSQATVGEQFF
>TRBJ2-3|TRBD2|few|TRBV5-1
TGCGCCAGCAGCATCGGACTAGCGGAATCGGATACGCAGTATTTT
CASSIGLAESDTQYF
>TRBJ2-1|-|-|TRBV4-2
TGTGCCAGCAGCCAAGATCTCGTCCGACCGGTTGATGAGCAGTTCTTC
CASSQDLVRPVDEQFF
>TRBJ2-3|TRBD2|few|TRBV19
TGTGCCAGTAGTATAGGACTAGCGGCTAGCACAGATACGCAGTATTTT
CASSIGLAASTDTQYF
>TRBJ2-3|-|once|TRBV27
TGTGCCAGCAGTTTTGGTCAGGGGCCCACAGATACGCAGTATTTT
CASSFGQGPTDTQYF
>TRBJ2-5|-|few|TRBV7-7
TGTGCTAGCGCAAGCGTCCACGGGACCCAGTACTTC
CASASVHGTQYF
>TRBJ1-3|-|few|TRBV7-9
TGTGCCAGCAGCTCCTGGGACCTGCTTAACTCTGGAAACACCATATATTTT
CASSSWDLLNSGNTIYF
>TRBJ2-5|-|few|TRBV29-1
TGCAGCGCCTCGGGACTGAGGGAGACCCAGTACTTC
CSASGLRETQYF
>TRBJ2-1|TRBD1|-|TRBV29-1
TGCAGCGTTCGGCAGGGGGCTAATAATGAGCAGTTCTTC
CSVRQGANNEQFF
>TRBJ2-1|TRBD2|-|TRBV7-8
TGTGCCAGCAGCTTAACACGACTAGCGAGATACAATGAGCAGTTCTTC
CASSLTRLARYNEQFF
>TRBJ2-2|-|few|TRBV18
TGTGCCAGCTCACCACGGACCCCCCTCGCCGGGGAGCTGTTTTTT
CASSPRTPLAGELFF
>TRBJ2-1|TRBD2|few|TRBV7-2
TGTGCCAGCACCCTAGCGGGAGGGATCACTGAGCAGTTCTTC
CASTLAGGITEQFF